The clone carrying this T cell receptor beta chain was seen a handful of times. Its cognate antigen is unknown. Based on CD45RO/CCR7/CD25/CD127/CD95/CD27, CD4+ regulatory, stem cell-like memory, naive and central memory cells were sorted. The germline V gene has CDR1 SQVTM and CDR2 ANQGSEA. The CDR3 covers 11 residues. Trimming cost V 7 bases and J 7 bases, with 14 bases left between them. This specimen comes from a study of beta chain features in type 1 diabetes. Study findings and constraints: Shortening that was moderate but significant affected the TCRB CDR3s of Type 1 diabetes patients in all four CD4+ subsets.

The isolated RNA, all of it, was reverse transcribed, so expressed TCRB transcripts were what got sequenced. Method: immunoSEQ multiplex PCR; TCRdb's copy keeps in-frame clones and lacks some. The sample contains about 180,000 clones, less than 9.5% of which appear only once. Sequencing was performed on central memory CD4+ T cells from blood. This rearrangement joins TRBV29-1 to TRBJ2-7; D call uncertain. This clonotype was sampled from a woman in her 40s with type 1 diabetes. In DNA form, the CDR3 reads TGCAGCGCAACTTCCTTCAGGGAGCAGTACTTC. Its protein product is CSATSFREQYF.